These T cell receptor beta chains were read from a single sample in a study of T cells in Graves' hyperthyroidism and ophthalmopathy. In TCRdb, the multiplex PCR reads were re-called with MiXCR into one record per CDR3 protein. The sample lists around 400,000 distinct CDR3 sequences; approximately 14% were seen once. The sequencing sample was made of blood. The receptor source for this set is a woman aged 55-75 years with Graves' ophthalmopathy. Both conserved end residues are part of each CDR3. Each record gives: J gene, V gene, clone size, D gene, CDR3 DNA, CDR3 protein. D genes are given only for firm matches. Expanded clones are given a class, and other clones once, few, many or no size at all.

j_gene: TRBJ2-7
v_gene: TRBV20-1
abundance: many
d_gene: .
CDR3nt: TGCAGTGCTAGACCTCCCCGGCGAACGAGTTTAATAGGGCTCTACGAGCAGTACTTC
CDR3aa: CSARPPRRTSLIGLYEQYF

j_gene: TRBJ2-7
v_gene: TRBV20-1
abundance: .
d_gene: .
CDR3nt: TGCAGTGCTAGAGATGGCCGGAGGGCCCTTTTTAACGAGCAGTACTTC
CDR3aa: CSARDGRRALFNEQYF

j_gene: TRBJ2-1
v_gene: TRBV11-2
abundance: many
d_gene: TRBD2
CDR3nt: TGTGCCAGCAGCTTGGGGACTAGCGGGACCTACAATGAGCAGTTCTTC
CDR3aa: CASSLGTSGTYNEQFF

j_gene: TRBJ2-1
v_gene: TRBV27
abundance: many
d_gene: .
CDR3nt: TGTGCCAGCAGTCCGGAGGGGGGACCGACCTACAATGAGCAGTTCTTC
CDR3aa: CASSPEGGPTYNEQFF

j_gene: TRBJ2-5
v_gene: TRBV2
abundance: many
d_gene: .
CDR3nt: TGTGCCAGCAGTCTTATAGCGGATCTCCAAGAGACCCAGTACTTC
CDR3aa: CASSLIADLQETQYF

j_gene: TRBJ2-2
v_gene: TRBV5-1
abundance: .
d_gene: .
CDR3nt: TGCGCCAGCAGCGCTCGAGGGGTGATGAACACCGGGGAGCTGTTTTTT
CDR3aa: CASSARGVMNTGELFF

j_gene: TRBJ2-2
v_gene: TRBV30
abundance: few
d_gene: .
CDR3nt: TGTGCCTGGAGTGTTACAGGCACCGGGGAGCTGTTTTTT
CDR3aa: CAWSVTGTGELFF

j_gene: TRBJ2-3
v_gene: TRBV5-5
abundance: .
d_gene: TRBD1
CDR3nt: TGTGCCAGCAGCTTGGGGACAAGGGGGCCAGATACGCAGTATTTT
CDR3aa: CASSLGTRGPDTQYF

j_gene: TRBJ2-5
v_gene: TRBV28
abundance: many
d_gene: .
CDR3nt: TGTGCCAGCAGTTTGGGGGGATTCGGACAGATCCAAGAGACCCAGTACTTC
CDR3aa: CASSLGGFGQIQETQYF

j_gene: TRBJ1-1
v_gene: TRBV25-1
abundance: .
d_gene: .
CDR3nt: TGTGCCGGCAGTGGAAACAGCCTAATGAACACTGAAGCTTTCTTT
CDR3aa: CAGSGNSLMNTEAFF

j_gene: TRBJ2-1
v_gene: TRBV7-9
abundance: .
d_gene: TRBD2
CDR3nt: TGTGCCAGCAGCTTACAGGGGACTAGCGGGGAGCAGTTCTTC
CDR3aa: CASSLQGTSGEQFF

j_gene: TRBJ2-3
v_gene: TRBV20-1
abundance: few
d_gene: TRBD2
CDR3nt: TGCAGTGCTAGACTATCACCGGGACTAGCTGGTACGCAGTATTTT
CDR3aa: CSARLSPGLAGTQYF

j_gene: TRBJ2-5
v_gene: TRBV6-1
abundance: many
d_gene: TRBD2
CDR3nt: TGTGCCATCCTCCCACTAGCGGGAGATTTAGGGACCCAGTACTTC
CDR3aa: CAILPLAGDLGTQYF

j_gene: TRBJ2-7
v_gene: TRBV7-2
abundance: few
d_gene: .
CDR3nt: TGTGCCAGCAGCTCTGATTCTCTCGAGCAGTACTTC
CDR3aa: CASSSDSLEQYF

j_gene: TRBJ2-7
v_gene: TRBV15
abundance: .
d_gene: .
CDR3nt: TGTGCCACCAGCAGAGATCCCACGTTAGCCTACGAGCAGTACTTC
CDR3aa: CATSRDPTLAYEQYF

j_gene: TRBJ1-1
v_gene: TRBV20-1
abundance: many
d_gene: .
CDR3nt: TGCAGTGCTAGAGATCGCGGCCGGGGGAGAAGGACTGAAGCTTTCTTT
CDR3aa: CSARDRGRGRRTEAFF

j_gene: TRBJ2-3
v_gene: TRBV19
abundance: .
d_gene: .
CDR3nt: TGTGCCACCAGGGAGCGGACAGAAGGCGATACGCAGTATTTT
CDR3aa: CATRERTEGDTQYF

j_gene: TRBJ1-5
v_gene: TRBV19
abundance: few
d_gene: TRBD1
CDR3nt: TGTGCCAGTAGCGGACAGGGTGGGGCTTATAGCAATCAGCCCCAGCATTTT
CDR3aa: CASSGQGGAYSNQPQHF

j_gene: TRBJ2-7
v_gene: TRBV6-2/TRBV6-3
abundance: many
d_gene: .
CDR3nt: TGTGCCAGCAATCCAGACAGGCTGTACGAGCAGTACTTC
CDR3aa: CASNPDRLYEQYF

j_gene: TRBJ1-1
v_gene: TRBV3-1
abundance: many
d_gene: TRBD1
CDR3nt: TGTGCCAGCAGCCAAACAGGGGGTAGTACTGAAGCTTTCTTT
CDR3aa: CASSQTGGSTEAFF

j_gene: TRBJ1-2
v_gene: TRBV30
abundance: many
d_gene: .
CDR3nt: TGTGCCTCACAGTGGGTGAACTATGGCTACACCTTC
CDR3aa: CASQWVNYGYTF

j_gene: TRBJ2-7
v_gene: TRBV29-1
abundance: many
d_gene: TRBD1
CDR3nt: TGCAGCGTTGGGGGCAGGGGGAGATACGAGCAGTACTTC
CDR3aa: CSVGGRGRYEQYF

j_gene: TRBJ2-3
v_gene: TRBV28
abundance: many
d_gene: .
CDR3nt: TGTGCCAGCAGTCCCGCCTCCGGGACATGGGGAAATACGCAGTATTTT
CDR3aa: CASSPASGTWGNTQYF

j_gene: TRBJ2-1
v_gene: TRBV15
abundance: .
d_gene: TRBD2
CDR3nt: TGTGCCACCAGCAGGACAGTCTCTTGGCTAGCGGTGCTAGACAATGAGCAGTTCTTC
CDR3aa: CATSRTVSWLAVLDNEQFF

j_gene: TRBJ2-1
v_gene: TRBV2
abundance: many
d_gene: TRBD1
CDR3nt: TGTGCCAGCAGCGTAGCGGACAGGGGCAATGAGCAGTTCTTC
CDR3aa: CASSVADRGNEQFF

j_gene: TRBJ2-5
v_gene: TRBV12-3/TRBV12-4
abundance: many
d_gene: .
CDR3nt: TGTGCCAGCACCCGGGACCTCCAAGAGACCCAGTACTTC
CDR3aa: CASTRDLQETQYF

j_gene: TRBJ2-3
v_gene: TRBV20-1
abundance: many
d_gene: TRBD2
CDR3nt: TGCAGTGCTACACGGGCTTCAGGCGGGAGAGGAACAGATACGCAGTATTTT
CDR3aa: CSATRASGGRGTDTQYF

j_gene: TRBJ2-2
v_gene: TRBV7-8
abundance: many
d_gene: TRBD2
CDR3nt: TGTGCCAGCAGCGTACTAGCGGGAGTGGGAACCGGGGAGCTGTTTTTT
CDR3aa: CASSVLAGVGTGELFF

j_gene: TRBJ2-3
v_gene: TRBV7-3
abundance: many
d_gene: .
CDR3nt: TGTGCCAGCAGCCTTGAGGAGGGAGGCACGCAGTATTTT
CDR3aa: CASSLEEGGTQYF

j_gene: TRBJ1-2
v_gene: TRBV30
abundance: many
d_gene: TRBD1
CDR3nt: TGTGCCTGGAGTAGGGACAGACCCAGTGGCTACACCTTC
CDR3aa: CAWSRDRPSGYTF